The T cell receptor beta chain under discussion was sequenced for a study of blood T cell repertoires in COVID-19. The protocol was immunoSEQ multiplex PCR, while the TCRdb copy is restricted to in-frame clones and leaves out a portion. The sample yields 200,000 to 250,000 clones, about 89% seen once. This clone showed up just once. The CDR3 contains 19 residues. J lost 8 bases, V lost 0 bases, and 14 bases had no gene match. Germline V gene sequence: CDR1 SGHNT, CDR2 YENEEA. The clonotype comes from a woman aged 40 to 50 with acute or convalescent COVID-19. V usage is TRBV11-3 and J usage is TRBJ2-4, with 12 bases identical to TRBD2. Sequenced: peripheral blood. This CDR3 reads CASSLDAFHLAGGRDIQYF. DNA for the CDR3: TGTGCCAGCAGCTTAGACGCCTTTCACCTAGCGGGGGGGAGGGACATTCAGTACTTC.